This entry is about one T cell receptor beta chain. TCRdb's table, derived via immunoSEQ multiplex PCR, lists solely in-frame clones and lacks some. The sample lists tens of thousands of clones; 87% were seen once. These data originate in a study of OX40 agonist ivuxolimab in advanced cancers. The ends lost 6 bases at V and 11 bases at J; junction bases unmatched: 15. Per germline, CDR1 LNHDA and CDR2 SQIVND (reference sequence). The length of the CDR3 is 16 residues. The receptor comes from an adult with an advanced solid tumor such as melanoma, head and neck, liver or kidney cancer. This chain joins TRBV19 and TRBJ1-5; 11 bases agree with TRBD1. Source: CD4+ or CD8+ T cells sorted from blood, taken in a trial of the OX40 agonist ivuxolimab. The CDR3 spells CASSIAGTGGASTQHF. DNA for the CDR3: TGTGCCAGTAGCATTGCCGGGACAGGGGGTGCCAGTACCCAGCATTTT.